The clone carrying this TCR beta chain was seen only a few times. The CDR3 consists of 14 residues. Germline V lookup: CDR1 SGHDT, CDR2 YYEEEE. Trimming removed 4 bases from V and 4 bases from J; junction bases left unmatched: 4. This entry belongs to a study of blood T cell repertoires in COVID-19. Overall study: In each case, the material was cDNA or gDNA derived from T cells, B-cell-depleted T cells, or PBMCs.

In the authors' workflow: Amplification of reference gene primers was used by the study to estimate nucleated cell counts. The data were produced by immunoSEQ multiplex PCR, yet TCRdb's version contains in-frame clones alone and is incomplete. V and J calls plus clone size are reproduced from that table; the DNA served to infer D and trimming. The data contain roughly 86,000 clones, around three quarters of them seen just once; the ten biggest clones take up 7.5% to 9.5%. The TCR originated in a man over 45 who had recovered from COVID-19. This chain connects TRBV5-6 to TRBJ1-1; 10 bases match TRBD1. Sequencing was performed on peripheral blood. In DNA, the CDR3 is TGTGCCAGCAGCCGGACAGGGGGTAGCACTGAAGCTTTCTTT. The encoded protein is CASSRTGGSTEAFF.